The entry below gives a single TCR beta chain sequence along with its context. There are 15 residues in the CDR3. The germline V gene has CDR1 SGHRS and CDR2 YFSETQ. Trimming removed 2 bases from V and 1 base from J; junction bases left unmatched: 3. The sample comes from a study of blood T cell repertoires in COVID-19. Sequencing used immunoSEQ multiplex PCR; TCRdb keeps in-frame clones, though not all of them. Of just under 60,000 clones in the sample, more than 60% were seen once. The TCR was taken from a human donor in a cohort sampled during active COVID-19. Source material: peripheral blood. The rearrangement links TRBV5-1 to TRBJ2-1; TRBD2 agrees at 7 bases. CDR3 amino acids: CASSFFSGSYNEQFF. Written as DNA, the CDR3 is TGCGCCAGCAGCTTTTTTAGCGGGTCCTACAATGAGCAGTTCTTC.